This is a list of T cell receptor beta chains from one sample in a study of T-cell reconstitution after alpha-beta-depleted transplantation in children. TCRdb re-called the PCR reads with MiXCR, one entry per CDR3 protein. The sample shows around 340,000 distinct CDR3 sequences, more than 10% of them seen only once. The specimen comprised PBMCs, sampled from the stem cell graft. The receptors here all came from a human donor who donated a stem cell graft to a child with Fanconi anemia. The CDR3 runs from the conserved cysteine through the conserved F or W. The order of the fields is clone size, J gene, D gene, V gene, CDR3 DNA, CDR3 protein. A D gene is named only where the DNA matches it firmly. Part of the rows lack a size; the others show once, few, many or a class for expanded clones.

clone size: NA
J gene: TRBJ2-5
D gene: NA
V gene: TRBV2
CDR3 DNA: TGTGCCAGCAGGGGTTTTCAGGCGCAAGAGACCCAGTACTTC
CDR3 protein: CASRGFQAQETQYF

clone size: few
J gene: TRBJ1-3
D gene: TRBD1
V gene: TRBV9
CDR3 DNA: TGTGCCAGCAGCGTCGGGACAGTCTCTGGAAACACCATATATTTT
CDR3 protein: CASSVGTVSGNTIYF

clone size: many
J gene: TRBJ1-1
D gene: NA
V gene: TRBV18
CDR3 DNA: TGTGCCAGCTCACCGTTCAATACAGCGGACACTGAAGCTTTCTTT
CDR3 protein: CASSPFNTADTEAFF

clone size: few
J gene: TRBJ1-4
D gene: TRBD1
V gene: TRBV7-6
CDR3 DNA: TGTGCCACGTCTCCCGGGACAGTTAATGAAAAACTGTTTTTT
CDR3 protein: CATSPGTVNEKLFF

clone size: few
J gene: TRBJ1-3
D gene: NA
V gene: TRBV20-1
CDR3 DNA: TGCAGTGCTAGAGACTCCGCGGGGCTGGACACCATATATTTT
CDR3 protein: CSARDSAGLDTIYF

clone size: NA
J gene: TRBJ2-5
D gene: TRBD2
V gene: TRBV7-9
CDR3 DNA: TGTGCCAGCACCCGAGGACTAGCGGGGGTGAAAGAGACCCAGTACTTC
CDR3 protein: CASTRGLAGVKETQYF

clone size: NA
J gene: TRBJ2-5
D gene: TRBD2
V gene: TRBV20-1
CDR3 DNA: TGCAGTGCCCCTAATGGGGGTAGCGGGGGGGAGACCCAGTACTTC
CDR3 protein: CSAPNGGSGGETQYF

clone size: few
J gene: TRBJ2-3
D gene: NA
V gene: TRBV6-2/TRBV6-3
CDR3 DNA: TGTGCCAGCAGTTACCGGACCACAGATACGCAGTATTTT
CDR3 protein: CASSYRTTDTQYF

clone size: NA
J gene: TRBJ1-2
D gene: NA
V gene: TRBV10-3
CDR3 DNA: TGTGCCATCAGAGGACAGAGGGCCGTTGGCTACACCTTC
CDR3 protein: CAIRGQRAVGYTF

clone size: many
J gene: TRBJ1-2
D gene: NA
V gene: TRBV7-2
CDR3 DNA: TGTGCCAGCAGTCCCCCTGGCTATGGCTACACCTTC
CDR3 protein: CASSPPGYGYTF

clone size: NA
J gene: TRBJ1-5
D gene: NA
V gene: TRBV10-1
CDR3 DNA: TGCGCCAGCAGTGAGAGCGTTGTAGGACTCAGTAATCAGCCCCAGCATTTT
CDR3 protein: CASSESVVGLSNQPQHF

clone size: many
J gene: TRBJ1-1
D gene: NA
V gene: TRBV5-1
CDR3 DNA: NA
CDR3 protein: CASSFGQGALETFF

clone size: NA
J gene: TRBJ2-3
D gene: NA
V gene: TRBV3-1
CDR3 DNA: TGTGCCAGCAGCCAGATGTCCGGCGCAGATACGCAGTATTTT
CDR3 protein: CASSQMSGADTQYF

clone size: NA
J gene: TRBJ2-3
D gene: NA
V gene: TRBV7-2
CDR3 DNA: TGTGCCAGCAGCTTAGTACCCGGACCAAATACGCAGTATTTT
CDR3 protein: CASSLVPGPNTQYF

clone size: many
J gene: TRBJ2-3
D gene: TRBD2
V gene: TRBV25-1
CDR3 DNA: TGTGCCAGCCGTTCCCCTAGCGGGGGCACAGATACGCAGTATTTT
CDR3 protein: CASRSPSGGTDTQYF

clone size: NA
J gene: TRBJ1-1
D gene: NA
V gene: TRBV7-8
CDR3 DNA: TGTGCCAGCAGCCCTAAAGGGGTAGGAGCTTTCTTT
CDR3 protein: CASSPKGVGAFF

clone size: few
J gene: TRBJ1-2
D gene: NA
V gene: TRBV12-3/TRBV12-4
CDR3 DNA: TGTGCCAGCAGTGACAGGCGATCGGGTGGCTACACCTTC
CDR3 protein: CASSDRRSGGYTF

clone size: few
J gene: TRBJ1-1
D gene: TRBD1
V gene: TRBV18
CDR3 DNA: TGTGCCAGCTCACCACGGACAGGGGGCCTGAACACTGAAGCTTTCTTT
CDR3 protein: CASSPRTGGLNTEAFF

clone size: many
J gene: TRBJ2-5
D gene: NA
V gene: TRBV7-9
CDR3 DNA: TGTGCCAGCAGCTTCCATGGGCAAGAGACCCAGTACTTC
CDR3 protein: CASSFHGQETQYF

clone size: few
J gene: TRBJ2-1
D gene: TRBD1
V gene: TRBV9
CDR3 DNA: TGTGCCAGCAGCAAACAGGGGCCCTCCTACAATGAGCAGTTCTTC
CDR3 protein: CASSKQGPSYNEQFF

clone size: few
J gene: TRBJ2-1
D gene: TRBD2
V gene: TRBV9
CDR3 DNA: TGTGCCAGCAGCTCCCAAGCGGGGGGCGCCAATCAGCAGTTCTTC
CDR3 protein: CASSSQAGGANQQFF

clone size: NA
J gene: TRBJ2-2
D gene: NA
V gene: TRBV7-8
CDR3 DNA: TGTGCCAGCAGCTTAGTTCGCGCGGGTGGAACCGGGGAGCTGTTTTTT
CDR3 protein: CASSLVRAGGTGELFF

clone size: few
J gene: TRBJ1-2
D gene: NA
V gene: TRBV5-1
CDR3 DNA: TGCGCCAGCAGCACTTCCGGGACCGTCGCCCATGGCTACACCTTC
CDR3 protein: CASSTSGTVAHGYTF

clone size: few
J gene: TRBJ2-3
D gene: NA
V gene: TRBV9
CDR3 DNA: TGTGCCAGCAGCGTAGAGGGGCTCACAGATACGCAGTATTTT
CDR3 protein: CASSVEGLTDTQYF

clone size: once
J gene: TRBJ1-2
D gene: NA
V gene: TRBV4-3
CDR3 DNA: TGCGCCAGCAGTGCCAAGAAGGAGGCGGATGGCTACACCTTC
CDR3 protein: CASSAKKEADGYTF

clone size: many
J gene: TRBJ1-1
D gene: TRBD1
V gene: TRBV5-1
CDR3 DNA: TGCGCCAGCAGCGTAAGACAGGGGGCGCCGACTGAAGCTTTCTTT
CDR3 protein: CASSVRQGAPTEAFF

clone size: few
J gene: TRBJ2-1
D gene: TRBD1
V gene: TRBV5-1
CDR3 DNA: TGCGCCAGCAGCTTGACGCGAGGACAGGGTGGGTACAATGAGCAGTTCTTC
CDR3 protein: CASSLTRGQGGYNEQFF

clone size: few
J gene: TRBJ1-5
D gene: NA
V gene: TRBV6-2/TRBV6-3
CDR3 DNA: TGTGCCAGCAGGTTCCCAGGGGATCAGCCCCAGCATTTT
CDR3 protein: CASRFPGDQPQHF

clone size: few
J gene: TRBJ1-2
D gene: TRBD1
V gene: TRBV25-1
CDR3 DNA: TGTGCCAGCAGGGGCAGGGGACAGAACTATGGCTACACCTTC
CDR3 protein: CASRGRGQNYGYTF

clone size: few
J gene: TRBJ1-1
D gene: NA
V gene: TRBV29-1
CDR3 DNA: TGCAGCGTTGACGGGCAGGGTAAAGCTTTCTTT
CDR3 protein: CSVDGQGKAFF

clone size: many
J gene: TRBJ2-3
D gene: NA
V gene: TRBV9
CDR3 DNA: TGTGCCAGCAGCGTAGGGTCCAGTGCCTATACGCAGTATTTT
CDR3 protein: CASSVGSSAYTQYF

clone size: NA
J gene: TRBJ1-5
D gene: NA
V gene: TRBV29-1
CDR3 DNA: TGCAGCGCTTTGACAGGACTCAATCAGCCCCAGCATTTT
CDR3 protein: CSALTGLNQPQHF

clone size: NA
J gene: TRBJ1-1
D gene: NA
V gene: TRBV28
CDR3 DNA: TGTGCCAGCAGTTCCCACCCAGGAGCCCTTACCACTGAAGCTTTCTTT
CDR3 protein: CASSSHPGALTTEAFF

clone size: few
J gene: TRBJ2-1
D gene: NA
V gene: TRBV4-2
CDR3 DNA: TGTGCCAGCAGCCAAGATGCCCGCGCGGATGAGCAGTTCTTC
CDR3 protein: CASSQDARADEQFF

clone size: few
J gene: TRBJ1-2
D gene: NA
V gene: TRBV4-3
CDR3 DNA: TGCGCCAGCAGCGAACAGACTTCGGGTGGCTACACCTTC
CDR3 protein: CASSEQTSGGYTF

clone size: few
J gene: TRBJ2-3
D gene: TRBD1
V gene: TRBV7-2
CDR3 DNA: TGTGCCAGCAGCAGCAGGGACAGGGGATTCACAGATACGCAGTATTTT
CDR3 protein: CASSSRDRGFTDTQYF

clone size: many
J gene: TRBJ2-3
D gene: TRBD2
V gene: TRBV28
CDR3 DNA: TGTGCCAGCAGTTCCCGGGGGGACGTACGCACAGATACGCAGTATTTT
CDR3 protein: CASSSRGDVRTDTQYF

clone size: NA
J gene: TRBJ2-2
D gene: TRBD2
V gene: TRBV6-5
CDR3 DNA: TGTGCCAGCAGTTACGGTGCGGGGGGGCTCACCGGGGAGCTGTTTTTT
CDR3 protein: CASSYGAGGLTGELFF

clone size: few
J gene: TRBJ2-5
D gene: NA
V gene: TRBV20-1
CDR3 DNA: TGCAGCCTGGGCGGGGGCGGTGAGACCCAGTACTTC
CDR3 protein: CSLGGGGETQYF

clone size: many
J gene: TRBJ1-1
D gene: NA
V gene: TRBV12-3/TRBV12-4
CDR3 DNA: TGTGCCAGCACCCCTGGGGGCTACCGTCCAAGGGCTGAAGCTTTCTTT
CDR3 protein: CASTPGGYRPRAEAFF

clone size: few
J gene: TRBJ1-5
D gene: NA
V gene: TRBV6-1
CDR3 DNA: TGTGCCAGCAGTGAAAATCAGCCCCAGCATTTT
CDR3 protein: CASSENQPQHF

clone size: few
J gene: TRBJ2-5
D gene: NA
V gene: TRBV27
CDR3 DNA: TGTGCCAGCAGTCCCGGACTCAGAAAAGAGACCCAGTACTTC
CDR3 protein: CASSPGLRKETQYF

clone size: NA
J gene: TRBJ2-3
D gene: NA
V gene: TRBV4-3
CDR3 DNA: TGCGCCAGCAGCCCTTACGACCCTAGCACAGATACGCAGTATTTT
CDR3 protein: CASSPYDPSTDTQYF

clone size: few
J gene: TRBJ1-1
D gene: NA
V gene: TRBV5-1
CDR3 DNA: TGCGCCAGCAGCTTGGGGGGACTGCCCGGGGGTGAAGCTTTCTTT
CDR3 protein: CASSLGGLPGGEAFF

clone size: many
J gene: TRBJ2-7
D gene: NA
V gene: TRBV12-3/TRBV12-4
CDR3 DNA: TGTGCCAGCAGTTTACGGGGGGCTTCCTGGGAGCAGTACTTC
CDR3 protein: CASSLRGASWEQYF

clone size: few
J gene: TRBJ1-1
D gene: NA
V gene: TRBV30
CDR3 DNA: TGTGCCTGTTCATGGGGAAACACTGAAGCTTTCTTT
CDR3 protein: CACSWGNTEAFF

clone size: NA
J gene: TRBJ1-3
D gene: NA
V gene: TRBV7-6
CDR3 DNA: TGTGCCAGCAGCTTTTTTGAAGGAGAAAACACCATATATTTT
CDR3 protein: CASSFFEGENTIYF

clone size: NA
J gene: TRBJ1-2
D gene: NA
V gene: TRBV6-1
CDR3 DNA: TGTGCCAGCAGGGGGAGGTTTGACTATGGCTACACCTTC
CDR3 protein: CASRGRFDYGYTF

clone size: many
J gene: TRBJ2-1
D gene: NA
V gene: TRBV5-5
CDR3 DNA: TGTGCCAGCAGCTTCATGGGGACCATCGTTTACAATGAGCAGTTCTTC
CDR3 protein: CASSFMGTIVYNEQFF

clone size: NA
J gene: TRBJ1-1
D gene: TRBD1
V gene: TRBV7-9
CDR3 DNA: TGTGCCAGCGACAGGGACGACACTGAAGCTTTCTTT
CDR3 protein: CASDRDDTEAFF

clone size: many
J gene: TRBJ2-2
D gene: NA
V gene: TRBV4-3
CDR3 DNA: TGCGCCAGCAGCCAAGAAACGAGGTATTCCGGGGAGCTGTTTTTT
CDR3 protein: CASSQETRYSGELFF

clone size: few
J gene: TRBJ2-1
D gene: NA
V gene: TRBV21-1
CDR3 DNA: TGTGCCAGCAGCAAAGAGGCCGGGAATGAGCAGTTCTTC
CDR3 protein: CASSKEAGNEQFF

clone size: few
J gene: TRBJ2-3
D gene: NA
V gene: TRBV4-3
CDR3 DNA: TGCGCCAGCAGCCAAGAACCGCCCGGGGAGGGGGCGGCAGATACGCAGTATTTT
CDR3 protein: CASSQEPPGEGAADTQYF

clone size: NA
J gene: TRBJ2-3
D gene: NA
V gene: TRBV25-1
CDR3 DNA: TGTGCCAGCAGTGATCCCAGGTCCACAGATACGCAGTATTTT
CDR3 protein: CASSDPRSTDTQYF

clone size: many
J gene: TRBJ1-6
D gene: NA
V gene: TRBV10-3
CDR3 DNA: TGTGCCATCAGTGAGTCGCCCCCGGGACGGCCTAATTCACCCCTCCACTTT
CDR3 protein: CAISESPPGRPNSPLHF

clone size: many
J gene: TRBJ2-6
D gene: TRBD2
V gene: TRBV5-1
CDR3 DNA: TGCGCCAGCAGCCCCTTTGAAGCGGGGGGTATCTCTGGGGCCAACGTCCTGACTTTC
CDR3 protein: CASSPFEAGGISGANVLTF

clone size: many
J gene: TRBJ2-3
D gene: TRBD2
V gene: TRBV7-6
CDR3 DNA: TGTGCCAGCAGCTTAGATTGGGCTAGCGGGACGACAGATACGCAGTATTTT
CDR3 protein: CASSLDWASGTTDTQYF

clone size: few
J gene: TRBJ1-5
D gene: NA
V gene: TRBV30
CDR3 DNA: TGTGCCTGGAGTGTACTAAGGAGCAATCAGCCCCAGCATTTT
CDR3 protein: CAWSVLRSNQPQHF

clone size: many
J gene: TRBJ2-3
D gene: NA
V gene: TRBV6-2/TRBV6-3
CDR3 DNA: TGTGCCAGCAGTCGTATCGGCCCTACAGATACGCAGTATTTT
CDR3 protein: CASSRIGPTDTQYF